This T cell receptor beta chain was identified in a study of response to subunit inactivated influenza vaccine. This clonotype occurred a few times. The antigen is unknown. A read error is possible here, since a much larger clone lies one base away. TCRdb itself ran the RT-PCR reads through MiXCR, one entry per CDR3 protein. The sample holds about 500,000 distinct CDR3 sequences, approximately 15% seen once. Findings of the study overall: Authors suggested each seasonal flu vaccination may recruit only limited numbers of new T cells.

V was trimmed by 1 base and J by 0 bases, leaving 7 bases between them. The CDR3 is 15 residues long. The germline V gene has CDR1 SGHTA and CDR2 FQGNSA. The sample consisted of CD4+ T cells sorted from PBMCs, taken less than 25 months after vaccination. The sequence derives from a man between 50 and 69 years old who received an inactivated influenza vaccine. The chain uses TRBV7-2 and TRBJ2-1; D uncertain. CDR3 sequence: CASSLVVSSYNEQFF. CDR3 in DNA: TGTGCCAGCAGCTTAGTGGTCAGCTCCTACAATGAGCAGTTCTTC.